The 5 T cell receptor beta chains below were found in one sample sequenced in a study of T cell changes during pregnancy in multiple sclerosis. Clones were read by immunoSEQ multiplex PCR, and TCRdb kept only the in-frame ones, dropping some. The sample has 75,000 to 80,000 clones; around nine tenths are singletons. Sequences were derived from peripheral blood, sampled before pregnancy. Every receptor here comes from a female donor with multiple sclerosis, enrolled in a pregnancy study.

Remarks on this clone: Within the sample, other DNA sequences also encode this same CDR3. The chain is built from TRBV5-1 and TRBJ1-1; maybe TRBD1 (6 bases). This CDR3 comprises 14 residues. CDR1 and CDR2 from the germline V gene are SGHRS and YFSETQ. V was pared by 2 bases and J by 3 bases, with 11 bases between. The CDR3 DNA is TGCGCCAGCAGCTTAGAACAGGGATACACTGAAGCTTTCTTT. Encoded protein: CASSLEQGYTEAFF.

This rearrangement joins TRBV9 to TRBJ2-5; 9 nucleotides align to TRBD1. Germline V gene sequence: CDR1 SGDLS, CDR2 YYNGEE. CDR3 length equals 17 residues. Losses at the gene ends were 0 bases for V and 6 bases for J; bases not matched to a gene: 12. The CDR3 here is CASSVAPGDRVLQTQYF. CDR3 sequence (DNA): TGTGCCAGCAGCGTAGCCCCGGGGGACAGGGTTTTGCAGACCCAGTACTTC.

This clone appeared once. For the CDR3, the DNA is TGCAGCGTTGAGGCTAACAGGGACCATGAGCAGTTCTTC. It is translated as CSVEANRDHEQFF. The rearrangement links TRBV29-1 to TRBJ2-1; D might be TRBD1 (6 bases). CDR3 size: 13 residues. V lost 3 bases and J lost 8, with 14 bases in between. The germline V gene has CDR1 SQVTM and CDR2 ANQGSEA.

The rearrangement links TRBV7-2 to TRBJ2-3; 7 nucleotides agree with TRBD2. The germline gives CDR1 SGHTA, CDR2 FQGNSA. V was pared by 3 bases and J by 2 bases, with 8 bases of the junction left unmatched. There are 16 residues in the CDR3. The CDR3, as DNA: TGTGCCAGCAGCTTTAGTCTAGCGGTGAACACAGATACGCAGTATTTT. This translates into CASSFSLAVNTDTQYF.

The chain joins TRBV30 to TRBJ1-2; no definite D call. Deletions cut 3 bases from V and 8 bases from J, with 13 bases between. The CDR3 has 12 amino acids. In germline, CDR1 is GTSNPN, CDR2 SVGIG (reference sequence). CDR3 sequence reads: CAWSPSREGYTF. The CDR3 nucleotides read TGTGCCTGGAGCCCTTCCCGGGAGGGCTACACCTTC. Looking up the rest from reference TRBV30 and TRBJ1-2 gives the full variable domain: SQTIHQWPATLVQPVGSPLSLECTVEGTSNPNLYWYRQAAGRGLQLLFYSVGIGQISSEVPQNLSASRPQDRQFILSSKKLLLSDSGFYLCAWSPSREGYTFGSGTRLTVV.